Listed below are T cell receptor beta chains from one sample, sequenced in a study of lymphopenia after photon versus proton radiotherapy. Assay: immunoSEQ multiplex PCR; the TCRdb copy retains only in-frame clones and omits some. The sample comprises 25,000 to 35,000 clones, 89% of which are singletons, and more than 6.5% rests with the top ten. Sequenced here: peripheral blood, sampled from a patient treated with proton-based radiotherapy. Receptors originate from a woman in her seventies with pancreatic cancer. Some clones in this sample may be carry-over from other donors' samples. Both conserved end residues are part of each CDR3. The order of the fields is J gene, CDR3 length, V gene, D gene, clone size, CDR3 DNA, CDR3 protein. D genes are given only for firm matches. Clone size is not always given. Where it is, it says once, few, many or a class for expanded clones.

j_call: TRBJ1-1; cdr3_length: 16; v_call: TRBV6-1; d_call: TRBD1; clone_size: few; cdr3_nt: TGTGCCAGCAGTGCATCGTCCGGGACAGGGAAAGTCGGAGCTTTCTTT; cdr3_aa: CASSASSGTGKVGAFF
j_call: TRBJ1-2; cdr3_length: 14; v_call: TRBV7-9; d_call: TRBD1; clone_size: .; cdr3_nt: TGTGCCAGCAGCTTAGGGAGGGGGCGAGATGGCTACACCTTC; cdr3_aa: CASSLGRGRDGYTF
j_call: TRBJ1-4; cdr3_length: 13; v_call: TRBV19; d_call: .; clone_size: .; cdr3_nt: TGTGCCAGTAGTCCGCCTTCTAATGAAAAACTGTTTTTT; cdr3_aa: CASSPPSNEKLFF
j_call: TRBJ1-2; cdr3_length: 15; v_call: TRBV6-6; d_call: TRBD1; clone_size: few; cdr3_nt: TGTGCCAGCACACGAACCGGGACAGGGGGCGTCGGCTACACCTTC; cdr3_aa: CASTRTGTGGVGYTF
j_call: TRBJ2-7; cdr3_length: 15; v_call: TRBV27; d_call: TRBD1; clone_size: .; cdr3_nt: TGTGCCAGCAGTCTCGGACAGGGAATCGCTTACGAGCAGTACTTC; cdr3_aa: CASSLGQGIAYEQYF
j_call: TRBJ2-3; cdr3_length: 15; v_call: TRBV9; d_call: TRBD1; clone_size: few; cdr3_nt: TGTGCCAGCAGCACCAGGACAGGGGGCTTAGATACGCAGTATTTT; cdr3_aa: CASSTRTGGLDTQYF
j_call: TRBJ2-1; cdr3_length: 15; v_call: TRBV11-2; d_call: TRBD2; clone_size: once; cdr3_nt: TGTGCCAGCAGCTCTGGACTAGCGGGAGGGGGTGAGCAGTTCTTC; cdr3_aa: CASSSGLAGGGEQFF
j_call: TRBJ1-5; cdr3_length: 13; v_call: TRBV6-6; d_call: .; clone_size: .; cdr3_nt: TGTGCCAGCAGAGAACGGCTTCCTCAGCCCCAGCATTTT; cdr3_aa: CASRERLPQPQHF
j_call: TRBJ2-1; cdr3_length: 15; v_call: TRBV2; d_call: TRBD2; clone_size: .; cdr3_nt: TGTGCCAGCAATTCGGCTAGCGGGATACCCAATGAGCAGTTCTTC; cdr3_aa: CASNSASGIPNEQFF
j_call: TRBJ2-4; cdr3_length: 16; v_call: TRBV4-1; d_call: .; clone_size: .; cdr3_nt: TGCGCCAGCAGCCACAGGTGGGGAGAGGGGGAAAACATTCAGTACTTC; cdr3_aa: CASSHRWGEGENIQYF
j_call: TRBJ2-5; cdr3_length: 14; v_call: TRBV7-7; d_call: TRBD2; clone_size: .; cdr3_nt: TGTGCTAGCAGCCAACTAGCGGGAGTCGAGACCCAGTACTTC; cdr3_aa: CASSQLAGVETQYF
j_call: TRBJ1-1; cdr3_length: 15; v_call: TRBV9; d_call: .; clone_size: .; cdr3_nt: TGTGCCAGCAGCGTAGGGGATGATCTGGCGGCTGAAGCTTTCTTT; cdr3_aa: CASSVGDDLAAEAFF
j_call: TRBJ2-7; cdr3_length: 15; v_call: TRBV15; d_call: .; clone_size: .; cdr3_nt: TGTGCCACCAGCAAAACCACCGGGACGGTCTACGAGCAGTACTTC; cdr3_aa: CATSKTTGTVYEQYF
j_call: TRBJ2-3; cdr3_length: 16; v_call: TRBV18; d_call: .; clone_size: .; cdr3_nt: TGTGCCAGCTCACATAACCGGGACACGGGCACAGATACGCAGTATTTT; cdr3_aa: CASSHNRDTGTDTQYF
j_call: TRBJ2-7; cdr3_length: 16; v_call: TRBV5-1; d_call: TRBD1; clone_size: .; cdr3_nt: TGCGCCAGCAGCAGCCGACAGGGGATAGCGTCCTACGAGCAGTACTTC; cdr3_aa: CASSSRQGIASYEQYF
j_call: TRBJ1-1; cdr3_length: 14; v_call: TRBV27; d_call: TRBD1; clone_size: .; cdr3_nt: TGTGCCAGCAGCTGGACAGGGGGGAACACTGAAGCTTTCTTT; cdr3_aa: CASSWTGGNTEAFF
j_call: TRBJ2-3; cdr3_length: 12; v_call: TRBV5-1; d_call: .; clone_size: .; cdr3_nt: TGCGCCAGCAAGACCGACGCAGATACGCAGTATTTT; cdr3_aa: CASKTDADTQYF
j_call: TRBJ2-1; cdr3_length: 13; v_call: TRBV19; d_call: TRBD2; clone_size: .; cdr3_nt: TGTGCCAGTAGTCCCGGGGGGTACAATGAGCAGTTCTTC; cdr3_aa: CASSPGGYNEQFF
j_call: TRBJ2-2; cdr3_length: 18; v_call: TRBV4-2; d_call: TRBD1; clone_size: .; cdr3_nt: TGTGCCAGCAGCCAAGACCCCGTACGACAGGGGGCGGGCGGGGAGCTGTTTTTT; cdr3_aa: CASSQDPVRQGAGGELFF
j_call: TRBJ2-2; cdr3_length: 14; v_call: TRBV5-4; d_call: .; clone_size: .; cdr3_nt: TGTGCCAGCAGCTTGGTGGGAAGCACCGGGGAGCTGTTTTTT; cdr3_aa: CASSLVGSTGELFF
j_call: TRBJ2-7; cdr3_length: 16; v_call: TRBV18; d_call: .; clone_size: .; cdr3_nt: TGTGCCAGCTCACCAATGGCGGGACACCTATCCTACGAGCAGTACTTC; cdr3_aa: CASSPMAGHLSYEQYF
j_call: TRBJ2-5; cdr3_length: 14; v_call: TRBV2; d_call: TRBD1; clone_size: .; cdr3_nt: TGTGCCAGCAGGATCGACAGGGGCGAGGAGACCCAGTACTTC; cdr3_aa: CASRIDRGEETQYF
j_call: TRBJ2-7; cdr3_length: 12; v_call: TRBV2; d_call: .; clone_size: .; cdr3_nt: TGTGCCAGCAGTCCGACAGCCTACGAGCAGTACTTC; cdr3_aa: CASSPTAYEQYF
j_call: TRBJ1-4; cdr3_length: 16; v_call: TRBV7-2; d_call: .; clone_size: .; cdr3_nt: TGTGCCAGCAGCGACCCGCCCCGGCCGGGGGATGAAAAACTGTTTTTT; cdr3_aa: CASSDPPRPGDEKLFF
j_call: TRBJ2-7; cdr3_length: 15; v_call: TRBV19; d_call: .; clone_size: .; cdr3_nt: TGTGCCAGTAGTATAAGCCCCGATCCATCCTACGAGCAGTACTTC; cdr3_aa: CASSISPDPSYEQYF
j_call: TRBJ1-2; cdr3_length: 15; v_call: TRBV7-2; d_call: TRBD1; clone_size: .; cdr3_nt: TGTGCCAGCAGCTTATTGACAGGGGGCGACTATGGCTACACCTTC; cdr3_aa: CASSLLTGGDYGYTF
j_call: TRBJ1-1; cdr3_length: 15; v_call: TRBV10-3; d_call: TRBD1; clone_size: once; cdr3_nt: TGTGCCATCAGTGTAACGACCCCGACAGGGGGGAAGGGTCGCTTT; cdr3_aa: CAISVTTPTGGKGRF
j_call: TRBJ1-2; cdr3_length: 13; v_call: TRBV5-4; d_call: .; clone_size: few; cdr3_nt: TGTGCCAGCAGCTGGGACACGAATTATGGCTACACCTTC; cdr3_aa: CASSWDTNYGYTF
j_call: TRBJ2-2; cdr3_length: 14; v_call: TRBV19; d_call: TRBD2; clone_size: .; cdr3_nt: TGTGCCACCTCCCCGCGGGAGGGCCGGGGGGAGCTGTTTTTT; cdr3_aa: CATSPREGRGELFF
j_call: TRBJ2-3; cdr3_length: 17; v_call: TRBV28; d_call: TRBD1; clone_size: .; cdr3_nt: TGTGCCAGCAGTTTATGGGGGGACAGGGGGATCACAGATACGCAGTATTTT; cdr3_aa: CASSLWGDRGITDTQYF
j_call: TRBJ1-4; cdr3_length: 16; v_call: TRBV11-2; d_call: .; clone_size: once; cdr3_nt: TGTGCCAGCAGCTTCCGGACCTTGACGACTAATGAAAAACTGTTTTTT; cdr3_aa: CASSFRTLTTNEKLFF